The entry below gives a single T cell receptor (beta chain) sequence along with its context. Its antigen is not identified. This sample is drawn from a study of beta chain features in type 1 diabetes. Looking at the study overall: Patient and healthy donor groups were alike in age, gender and cell yields. Study-level points and caveats: Shortening of TCRB CDR3s, moderate but significant, appeared in all four CD4+ subsets of Type 1 diabetes patients. Patients with type 1 diabetes showed fewer VDJ junction insertions and more deletions.

Sorting gave populations that all exceeded 98% purity. The investigators reverse transcribed all of the isolated RNA, so they sequenced expressed TCRB transcripts. Some clones are missing from TCRdb's copy, which holds only in-frame ones; the method was immunoSEQ multiplex PCR. The sample lists about 180,000 clones, 7.8% occurring once. V lost 4 bases, J lost 4 bases, and 14 bases lay in between. Germline loops: CDR1 SGHTA, CDR2 FQGNSA. The CDR3 contains 15 residues. V gene TRBV7-2 combines with J gene TRBJ1-5; D ambiguous. The source of this sequence is a woman aged 35 to 49 with type 1 diabetes. Specimen: central memory CD4+ T cells from blood. CDR3 bases: TGTGCCAGCAGCTCAGAACTTCAGCGGAATCAGCCCCAGCATTTT. Its translation is CASSSELQRNQPQHF.